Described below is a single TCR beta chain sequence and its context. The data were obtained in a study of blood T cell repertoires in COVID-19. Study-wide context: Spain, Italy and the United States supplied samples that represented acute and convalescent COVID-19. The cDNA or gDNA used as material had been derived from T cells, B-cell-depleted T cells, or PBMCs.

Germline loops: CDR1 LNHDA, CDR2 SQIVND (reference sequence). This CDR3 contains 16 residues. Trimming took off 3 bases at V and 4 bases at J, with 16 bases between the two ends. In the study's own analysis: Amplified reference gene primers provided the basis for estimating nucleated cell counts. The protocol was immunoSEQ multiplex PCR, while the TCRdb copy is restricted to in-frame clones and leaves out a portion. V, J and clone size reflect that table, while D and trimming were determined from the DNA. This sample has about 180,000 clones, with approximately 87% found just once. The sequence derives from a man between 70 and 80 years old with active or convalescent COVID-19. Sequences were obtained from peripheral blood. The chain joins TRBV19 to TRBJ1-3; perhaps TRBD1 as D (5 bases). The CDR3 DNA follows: TGTGCCAGTAGTATTTCAGGGTTGCGCCTCGGAAACACCATATATTTT. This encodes CASSISGLRLGNTIYF. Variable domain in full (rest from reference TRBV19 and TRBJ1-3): DGGITQSPKYLFRKEGQNVTLSCEQNLNHDAMYWYRQDPGQGLRLIYYSQIVNDFQKGDIAEGYSVSREKKESFPLTVTSAQKNPTAFYLCASSISGLRLGNTIYFGEGSWLTVV.